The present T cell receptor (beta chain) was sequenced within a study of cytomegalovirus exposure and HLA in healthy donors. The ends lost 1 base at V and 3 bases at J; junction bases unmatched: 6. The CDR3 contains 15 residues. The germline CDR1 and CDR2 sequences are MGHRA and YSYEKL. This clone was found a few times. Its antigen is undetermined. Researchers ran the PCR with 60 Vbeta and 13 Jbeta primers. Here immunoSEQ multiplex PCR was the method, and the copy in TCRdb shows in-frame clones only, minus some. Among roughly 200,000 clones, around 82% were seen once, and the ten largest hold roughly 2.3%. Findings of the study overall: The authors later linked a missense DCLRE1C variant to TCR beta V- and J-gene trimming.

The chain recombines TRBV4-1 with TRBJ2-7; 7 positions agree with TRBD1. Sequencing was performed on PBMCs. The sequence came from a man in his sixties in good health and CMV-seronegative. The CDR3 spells CASSQVSGGHYEQYF. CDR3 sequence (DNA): TGCGCCAGCAGCCAAGTATCAGGGGGACACTACGAGCAGTACTTC.